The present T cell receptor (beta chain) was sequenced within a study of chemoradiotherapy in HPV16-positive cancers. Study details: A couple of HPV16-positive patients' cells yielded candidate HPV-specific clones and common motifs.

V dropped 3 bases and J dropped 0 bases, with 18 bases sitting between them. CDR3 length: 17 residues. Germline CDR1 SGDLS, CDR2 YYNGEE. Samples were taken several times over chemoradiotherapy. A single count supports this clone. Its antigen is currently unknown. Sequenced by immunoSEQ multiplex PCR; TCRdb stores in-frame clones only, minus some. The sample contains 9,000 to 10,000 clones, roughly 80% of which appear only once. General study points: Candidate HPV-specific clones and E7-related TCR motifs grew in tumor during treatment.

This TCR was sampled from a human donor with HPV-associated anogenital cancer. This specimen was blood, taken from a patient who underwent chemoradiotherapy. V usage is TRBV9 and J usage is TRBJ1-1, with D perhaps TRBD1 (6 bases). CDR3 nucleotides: TGTGCCAGCAGCGACCTGGACAGTTGGGAGGTGAACACTGAAGCTTTCTTT. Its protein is CASSDLDSWEVNTEAFF.